The rows below give T cell receptor beta chains drawn from one sample of a study of cytomegalovirus exposure and HLA in healthy donors. Method: immunoSEQ multiplex PCR; TCRdb's copy keeps in-frame clones and lacks some. The sample lists over 100,000 clones, around 73% occurring once. Material for sequencing was PBMCs. All receptors derive from a female donor in good health and CMV-seronegative. Each CDR3 is given with its conserved first and last residue. The order of the fields is V gene, J gene, clone size, D gene, CDR3 protein, CDR3 DNA. A D gene is named only where the DNA matches it firmly. The size entry is marked missing in some rows and otherwise reads once, few, many or a size class.

TRBV18,TRBJ2-3,-,-,CASSSTRSDTQYF,TGTGCCAGCTCATCGACTAGGTCAGATACGCAGTATTTT
TRBV7-3,TRBJ2-1,-,TRBD2,CASSSSGTYNEQFF,TGTGCCAGCAGCAGCAGCGGGACCTACAATGAGCAGTTCTTC
TRBV30,TRBJ1-1,-,-,CAWGLGFNTEAFF,TGTGCCTGGGGGCTCGGATTCAACACTGAAGCTTTCTTT
TRBV25-1,TRBJ2-7,-,TRBD1,CASSEGQGKYEQYF,TGTGCCAGCAGTGAGGGACAGGGGAAATACGAGCAGTACTTC
TRBV5-4,TRBJ1-5,-,-,CASSLQGLQPQHF,TGTGCCAGCAGCTTACAGGGTCTCCAGCCCCAGCATTTT
TRBV18,TRBJ2-3,-,TRBD1,CASSPTGGAADTQYF,TGTGCCAGCTCACCCACAGGGGGCGCGGCAGATACGCAGTATTTT
TRBV19,TRBJ2-2,-,TRBD1,CASSQRTGTGELFF,TGTGCCAGTAGTCAACGGACAGGGACCGGGGAGCTGTTTTTT
TRBV10-3,TRBJ2-3,-,TRBD2,CAISDSPLSGATSTDTQYF,TGTGCCATCAGTGATAGTCCCCTAAGCGGGGCGACTAGCACAGATACGCAGTATTTT
TRBV29-1,TRBJ1-2,-,TRBD1,CSGGDSYGYTF,TGCAGCGGGGGGGACAGCTATGGCTACACCTTC
TRBV6-6,TRBJ1-3,-,-,CASTPDSLPSGNTIYF,TGTGCCAGCACCCCGGACAGCCTCCCCTCTGGAAACACCATATATTTT
TRBV11-2,TRBJ2-5,few,TRBD2,CASSLTLAGGETQYF,TGTGCCAGCAGCTTAACACTAGCGGGAGGAGAGACCCAGTACTTC
TRBV6-1,TRBJ2-6,-,-,CASSEAPSTGMGSGANVLTF,TGTGCCAGTAGTGAAGCGCCTTCGACAGGTATGGGCTCTGGGGCCAACGTCCTGACTTTC
TRBV18,TRBJ2-3,-,TRBD2,CASSPSRTSGSTDTQYF,TGTGCCAGCTCCCCTTCCCGAACTAGCGGGAGCACAGATACGCAGTATTTT
TRBV11-2,TRBJ1-1,-,-,CASSGGLREIFTEAFF,TGTGCCAGCAGCGGGGGCCTACGGGAAATTTTTACTGAAGCTTTCTTT
TRBV10-3,TRBJ2-7,-,-,CAISLEGYEQYF,TGTGCCATCAGCCTAGAAGGATACGAGCAGTACTTC
TRBV18,TRBJ2-1,-,-,CASSPTADNEQFF,TGTGCCAGCTCACCTACCGCAGACAATGAGCAGTTCTTC
TRBV9,TRBJ2-2,-,-,CASSVAGAPGELFF,TGTGCCAGCAGCGTAGCGGGAGCGCCCGGGGAGCTGTTTTTT
TRBV28,TRBJ2-3,-,TRBD2,CASSPRTSGHTQYF,TGTGCCAGCAGCCCTAGGACTAGCGGACATACGCAGTATTTT
TRBV6-5,TRBJ2-7,-,-,CASSGGYSYEQYF,TGTGCCAGCAGTGGCGGCTATTCCTACGAGCAGTACTTC
TRBV4-3,TRBJ2-1,-,TRBD2,CASSQLAGLSYNEQFF,TGCGCCAGCAGCCAGTTAGCGGGGCTGAGCTACAATGAGCAGTTCTTC
TRBV4-3,TRBJ2-4,-,-,CASSQDLASRLAKNIQYF,TGCGCCAGCAGCCAAGATTTAGCGTCGCGACTAGCCAAAAACATTCAGTACTTC
TRBV6-5,TRBJ2-7,-,TRBD2,CASSPTSGDPSQYF,TGTGCCAGCAGTCCGACTAGCGGGGACCCCTCGCAGTACTTC
TRBV14,TRBJ1-2,-,-,CASSRTRSYGYTF,TGTGCCAGCAGCCGAACTAGGAGCTATGGCTACACCTTC
TRBV28,TRBJ1-4,-,TRBD1,CASREGTEANEKLFF,TGTGCCAGCAGGGAAGGGACAGAAGCTAATGAAAAACTGTTTTTT
TRBV28,TRBJ2-2,few,TRBD2,CASSSPRLAWNTGELFF,TGTGCCAGCAGTTCGCCCCGACTAGCGTGGAACACCGGGGAGCTGTTTTTT
TRBV27,TRBJ2-7,-,TRBD2,CAAGGPEQYF,TGTGCCGCGGGAGGGCCCGAGCAGTACTTC
TRBV11-3,TRBJ2-7,-,TRBD1,CASTCGQGRGNYEQYF,TGTGCCAGCACCTGCGGACAGGGGAGGGGAAACTACGAGCAGTACTTC
TRBV28,TRBJ2-7,-,-,CATESTYEQYF,TGTGCCACCGAGAGCACCTACGAGCAGTACTTC
TRBV10-1,TRBJ2-7,-,TRBD1,CASSVGTGGGFLSYEQYF,TGCGCCAGCAGCGTTGGGACAGGGGGCGGGTTCCTCTCCTACGAGCAGTACTTC
TRBV2,TRBJ2-3,-,-,CASTERGITDTQYF,TGTGCCAGCACCGAGAGGGGGATCACAGATACGCAGTATTTT
TRBV19,TRBJ2-7,-,-,CASRARGAAPHEQYF,TGTGCCAGCCGCGCCCGGGGAGCTGCGCCCCACGAGCAGTACTTC
TRBV10-1,TRBJ2-4,once,-,CASSDRGADIQYF,TGCGCCAGCAGTGACAGGGGCGCGGACATTCAGTACTTC
TRBV27,TRBJ2-3,-,TRBD2,CASSLGLAVTDTQYF,TGTGCCAGCAGCCTCGGACTAGCGGTCACAGATACGCAGTATTTT
TRBV27,TRBJ1-4,few,TRBD1,CASSPGTGGNEKLFF,TGTGCCAGCAGTCCCGGGACAGGGGGAAATGAAAAACTGTTTTTT
TRBV11-2,TRBJ2-7,-,TRBD2,CASSSWTSGRYEQYF,TGTGCCAGCAGCTCTTGGACTAGCGGTCGTTACGAGCAGTACTTC
TRBV7-9,TRBJ1-2,-,-,CASSLRGDYGYTF,TGTGCCAGCAGCTTGCGGGGCGACTATGGCTACACCTTC
TRBV7-2,TRBJ2-5,once,TRBD2,CASRGLAAKETQYF,TGTGCCAGCAGGGGACTAGCGGCAAAAGAGACCCAGTACTTC
TRBV28,TRBJ2-5,-,TRBD2,CASSVGGRVGETQYF,TGTGCCAGCTCTGTGGGGGGGAGGGTCGGGGAGACCCAGTACTTC
TRBV9,TRBJ2-1,-,TRBD2,CASSSFGLAYNEQFF,TGTGCCAGCAGCTCCTTTGGACTAGCCTACAATGAGCAGTTCTTC
TRBV9,TRBJ2-2,-,-,CASSPRTGGDTGELFF,TGTGCCAGCAGCCCTCGAACAGGGGGGGACACCGGGGAGCTGTTTTTT
TRBV5-1,TRBJ2-7,-,TRBD1,CASTRQGHSYEQYF,TGCGCCAGCACCCGACAGGGTCACTCCTACGAGCAGTACTTC
TRBV10-3,TRBJ2-1,-,TRBD1,CAISGTGGSYNEQFF,TGTGCCATCAGTGGGACAGGGGGCTCCTACAATGAGCAGTTCTTC
TRBV5-1,TRBJ1-1,-,-,CASSLGGVPTPLRNTEAFF,TGCGCCAGCAGCTTGGGGGGGGTGCCCACTCCTCTTCGGAACACTGAAGCTTTCTTT
TRBV2,TRBJ2-7,-,TRBD2,CASGREIWEQYF,TGTGCCAGCGGGCGGGAGATCTGGGAGCAGTACTTC
TRBV6-1,TRBJ2-7,-,-,CASSERLAYEQYF,TGTGCCAGCAGTGAACGCCTAGCCTACGAGCAGTACTTC
TRBV5-4,TRBJ1-1,-,-,CASSLAATAWNTEAFF,TGTGCCAGCAGCTTGGCCGCGACAGCCTGGAACACTGAAGCTTTCTTT
TRBV6-5,TRBJ2-4,-,-,CASSYGGSKNIQYF,TGTGCCAGCAGTTACGGAGGGAGCAAAAACATTCAGTACTTC
TRBV7-2,TRBJ1-1,-,-,CASSLGSGSAGKTEAFF,TGTGCCAGCAGCTTAGGGTCCGGGAGCGCAGGCAAAACTGAAGCTTTCTTT
TRBV4-1,TRBJ2-1,few,-,CASSQVVGGLYNEQFF,TGCGCCAGCAGCCAAGTGGTGGGAGGACTATACAATGAGCAGTTCTTC
TRBV2,TRBJ2-3,few,-,CASVPGGGAITDTQYF,TGTGCCAGCGTGCCTGGGGGGGGCGCAATCACAGATACGCAGTATTTT
TRBV7-9,TRBJ2-1,-,-,CASSLEANEQFF,TGTGCCAGCAGCTTAGAAGCTAATGAGCAGTTCTTC